This TCR beta chain was sequenced for a study of T-cell memory formation after mild COVID-19. Study information: TCR clusters mostly belonged to single donors.

From the 5' RACE reads, TCRdb called clonotypes with MiXCR, one entry per CDR3 protein. This table holds approximately 99,000 distinct CDR3 sequences, around 17% found once. General study points: Most CD4+ clones that shrank were in CM and EM, while CD8+ ones turned up in EMRA.

Germline lookup yields CDR1 LGHDT and CDR2 YNNKEL (reference sequence). The CDR3 runs to 14 residues. V lost 4 bases, J lost 6 bases, and 15 bases lay in between. Regarding this clonotype: Its antigen remains unidentified.

This chain uses TRBV3-1 with TRBJ1-1; D remains ambiguous. The clonotype was recovered from a man aged 18 to 30 who had mild COVID-19 (a few samples of this study predate the infection). Cell type and time point are not known. The sample taken for sequencing was PBMCs or a T cell subset sorted from them (not recorded which). CDR3 nucleotide sequence: TGTGCCAGCAGCCCGCTAGCGTCAAGATCTGAAGCTTTCTTT. Amino acids: CASSPLASRSEAFF.